This is a list of T cell receptor beta chains from one sample in a study of control samples from healthy donors and cancer patients. Clones were read by immunoSEQ multiplex PCR, and TCRdb kept only the in-frame ones, dropping some. The sample lists tens of thousands of clones, about 88% occurring once. The specimen sequenced was PBMCs. All receptors derive from a man between 70 and 80 years old with lung cancer. CDR3s include the opening cysteine and the closing phenylalanine or tryptophan. Fields, in order: clone size, D gene, V gene, J gene, CDR3 DNA, CDR3 protein. A D gene is named only where the DNA matches it firmly. A row's size may be missing; if present it is once, few, many or a size class.

.	.	TRBV6-6	TRBJ2-3	TGTGCCAGCAGTTATGGGGGGGGCTACACAGATACGCAGTATTTT	CASSYGGGYTDTQYF
.	.	TRBV12-3/TRBV12-4	TRBJ1-1	TGTGCCAGCAGTTTTAAAAGGTTGGCAGAAGCTTTCTTT	CASSFKRLAEAFF
.	.	TRBV3-1/TRBV3-2	TRBJ1-5	TGTGCCAGCAGCCAAGCTTCTTACCGGCCCCAGCATTTT	CASSQASYRPQHF
.	.	TRBV9	TRBJ1-2	TGTGCCAGCAGCGAGACAGCACTCCGGGTCTATGGCTACACCTTC	CASSETALRVYGYTF
.	.	TRBV9	TRBJ1-2	TGTGCCAGCAGCCCTAGAAAAGCTAACTATGGCTACACCTTC	CASSPRKANYGYTF
.	.	TRBV7-2	TRBJ1-2	TGTGCCAGCAGCTTAGGTTCGGGGCAGGGGAACTATGGCTACACCTTC	CASSLGSGQGNYGYTF
once	TRBD2	TRBV3-1/TRBV3-2	TRBJ2-3	TGTGCCAGCAGCCAAGATCGGGCTAGCGGGGCTTCCACAGATACGCAGTATTTT	CASSQDRASGASTDTQYF
few	TRBD2	TRBV19	TRBJ2-1	TGTGCCAGTAGTATGGGAGTACTAGCGGGGGTCTACAATGAGCAGTTCTTC	CASSMGVLAGVYNEQFF
few	.	TRBV7-9	TRBJ2-7	TGTGCCAGCAGCTCCCTCCTTCGGGACGAGCAGTACTTC	CASSSLLRDEQYF
.	.	TRBV19	TRBJ1-1	TGTGCCAGTTCCCAAGTTCTGGTTACTGAAGCTTTCTTT	CASSQVLVTEAFF
.	.	TRBV15	TRBJ2-7	TGTGCCACCAGCAGAGATCGCGGAGGGGTGGACGAGCAGTACTTC	CATSRDRGGVDEQYF
.	.	TRBV5-5	TRBJ2-5	TGTGCCAGCAGCTACAGGATAAACCAAGAGACCCAGTACTTC	CASSYRINQETQYF
once	.	TRBV4-2	TRBJ1-5	TGTGCCAGCAGCCAAGATACAAGCTGGACCGTTAGCAATCAGCCCCAGCATTTT	CASSQDTSWTVSNQPQHF
.	.	TRBV6-1	TRBJ2-7	TGTGCCAGCAGTGAACAGGACCGACCTCCCTACGAGCAGTACTTC	CASSEQDRPPYEQYF
.	TRBD1	TRBV30	TRBJ1-2	TGTGCCTGGAGTGACCTAGGACAGGGGGTTGGGAACTATGGCTACACCTTC	CAWSDLGQGVGNYGYTF
.	TRBD2	TRBV5-8	TRBJ2-7	TGTGCCAGCAGCTTGAAGCGGGGGTTCTGGTACGAGCAGTACTTC	CASSLKRGFWYEQYF
.	TRBD1	TRBV11-1	TRBJ2-1	TGTGCCAGCAGCTTAGGGACAGGGGGCTTTGAGCAGTTCTTC	CASSLGTGGFEQFF
few	.	TRBV11-3	TRBJ2-2	TGTGCCAGCAGCGCGGTCACCACCGGGGAGCTGTTTTTT	CASSAVTTGELFF
few	.	TRBV19	TRBJ2-5	TGTGCCAGTAGCCCAAACTCGGGACGGGGCAGGGAGACCCAGTACTTC	CASSPNSGRGRETQYF
.	TRBD2	TRBV19	TRBJ2-3	TGTGCCAGTAGTATGCTAGCGGCAGATACGCAGTATTTT	CASSMLAADTQYF
.	.	TRBV5-1	TRBJ2-1	TGCGCCAGCAGCTTGGGACCGAGCAATGAGCAGTTCTTC	CASSLGPSNEQFF
.	TRBD1	TRBV19	TRBJ2-7	TGTGCCAGTAGTACGAGGGACAGGGGGCTCTCCTACGAGCAGTACTTC	CASSTRDRGLSYEQYF
.	.	TRBV6-1	TRBJ1-5	TGTGCCAGCAGTGAAAGGGGCCGGGAAGAGCAGCCCCAGCATTTT	CASSERGREEQPQHF
.	.	TRBV19	TRBJ2-2	TGTGCCAGTAGTATTCCCGGGCGGCGTACCGGGGAGCTGTTTTTT	CASSIPGRRTGELFF
.	TRBD1	TRBV29-1	TRBJ2-7	TGCAGCGTTGAAGCGGACAGGGCCTCCGAGCAGTACTTC	CSVEADRASEQYF
.	TRBD1	TRBV11-3	TRBJ2-1	TGTGCCAGCAGCCGAGGGACAGGGGTGGAGAATGAGCAGTTCTTC	CASSRGTGVENEQFF
.	.	TRBV10-3	TRBJ2-2	TGTGCCATCAAGTGGCAGGGGAACACCGGGGAGCTGTTTTTT	CAIKWQGNTGELFF
.	TRBD1	TRBV30	TRBJ2-5	TGTGCCTGGAGTTCGACAGGGAACCAAAAGACCCAGTACTTC	CAWSSTGNQKTQYF
.	.	TRBV11-1	TRBJ2-2	TGTGCCAGCAGCTTAGCGTCATGGGCCGCGAACACCGGGGAGCTGTTTTTT	CASSLASWAANTGELFF
.	.	TRBV7-8	TRBJ1-1	TGTGCCAGCAGCTTACAATGGTTAGGGACTGAAGCTTTCTTT	CASSLQWLGTEAFF
.	TRBD2	TRBV3-1/TRBV3-2	TRBJ2-3	TGTGCCAGCAGCCAGTGGCGGGGGGTCACAGATACGCAGTATTTT	CASSQWRGVTDTQYF
few	TRBD1	TRBV27	TRBJ1-6	TGTGCCAGCAGTTTTCAGGACAGGGGGCCATATTCACCCCTCCACTTT	CASSFQDRGPYSPLHF
few	.	TRBV10-2	TRBJ2-3	TGCGCCAGCCGGGGGAGAACCACAGATACGCAGTATTTT	CASRGRTTDTQYF
once	.	TRBV30	TRBJ2-7	TGTGCCTGGAGTGAGGACATCTCCTACGAGCAGTACTTC	CAWSEDISYEQYF
.	.	TRBV5-1	TRBJ1-1	TGCGCCAGCAGCTTGGATAACAGACCGAACACTGAAGCTTTCTTT	CASSLDNRPNTEAFF
.	.	TRBV6-5	TRBJ1-1	TGTGCCACCTCCAGAGAGCGATACACTGAAGCTTTCTTT	CATSRERYTEAFF
.	TRBD1	TRBV29-1	TRBJ1-4	TGCAGCGTGGGATCCGGGACAGGGGTTAAAACTAATGAAAAACTGTTTTTT	CSVGSGTGVKTNEKLFF